This T cell receptor (beta chain) was identified during a study of shared clonotypes between healthy human individuals (dated by TCRdb to about 2020). Describing the broader study: The cohort included three men and a couple of women between 18 and 49 years of age. Between about 0.85 and 10 billion PBMCs per donor were obtained by leukapheresis. For each donor, three plates each were used for CD4 naive and CD4 memory, two plates were used for CD8 naive, and one plate was used for CD8 memory. To estimate repertoire size and how much clonotypes are shared between individuals, the study performed deep sequencing of blood TCR repertoires from 4 to 6 healthy adults. To increase sequencing depth and limit assay-specific biases, TCR repertoire library preparation and sequencing were carried out by different laboratories using diverse techniques. Broad study findings and their caveats: The small number of donors limited the genetic and exposure-history diversity represented. Only blood was sampled, and tissue TCR repertoires likely differ from those in blood. Incomplete sequencing was indicated by rarefaction of sorted-subset datasets, despite the large sequencing depth. Pairwise subsampling indicated that sequencing depth was expected to affect the degree of clonotype sharing among donors. Naive subsets generally had larger estimated clonotype richness than memory subsets did. Across several donors, around 5% of naive CD4, approximately 4% of naive CD8, 2.3% of memory CD4, and 0.4% of memory CD8 clonotypes were shared. Higher generation probabilities were observed for clonotypes shared by all four sorted-subset donors than for non-shared clonotypes.

Using the deep immunoSEQ assay, multiplex PCR amplified TCR CDR3 regions from genomic DNA. For each cell subset, the extracted genomic DNA was distributed evenly across all wells of several immunoSEQ 96-well plates, and each plate served as one replicate. For sorted subsets, around 200 ng genomic DNA, equal to tens of thousands of T cell genomes, was loaded into each replicate PCR. The purified libraries were quantified using a Qubit 3.0 fluorometer, sized with a Bioanalyzer 2100, and then quantified again using the KAPA Library Quantification kit. Each immunoSEQ 96-well plate was sequenced on its own single-read 150-cycle Illumina NextSeq 550 flow cell. The paper's processing steps were these. Because the immunoSEQ output included only junctional sequences and no quality scores, the filtering could not be the same as the filtering used for full-length reads. Sequences were annotated with PyIR, a Python wrapper for IgBLAST v1.9, and V/J genes and CDR3 were assigned using IMGT germline references. Reads were removed for weak V/J assignments (E-value above 1e-6), missing CDR3, stop codons, out-of-frame junctions, or ambiguous translated residues. V3J clonotypes were defined as sequences sharing an identical inferred V gene, J gene, and CDR3 amino acid sequence. To compute the percentage overlap between repertoires, the number of shared unique clonotypes was divided by the size of the smaller repertoire. Repertoire richness was assessed with RTK rarefaction, the Chao1 estimator, and Recon v2.1 estimates of unobserved clonotypes. OLGA was used to compute generation probabilities for all TCRbeta clonotypes that the gDNA method yielded from a few donors. The immuneACCESS repertoire file appears here via TCRdb, limited to in-frame rearrangements. These files lack a portion of the clones; in checked studies, under half of the deficit traces to unresolved V genes, and the cause of the others is not known. V, J and clone size are taken as reported in that table, and D and trimming were inferred from the DNA itself. This sample has roughly 2.5 million clones in its table, and more than 90% of those were observed once. The top ten hold around 0.14% of the sample.

V lost 4 bases and J lost 0 bases; the stretch between them is 7 bases long. CDR1 and CDR2, looked up from the germline V gene (reference sequence), are MNHEY and SMNVEV. The CDR3 spans 13 residues, from the cysteine through the phenylalanine. The DNA shown is the 39-base CDR3, in frame from base 1. The donors were healthy, HIV-negative adults with no recently reported acute infections or vaccinations. All donors were Caucasian adults living in Nashville, Tennessee, USA. Magnetic negative selection was used to enrich CD4+ T cells, after which naive cells were positively selected on CD45RA and the negative fraction became the memory subset. Blood was collected by leukapheresis, and PBMCs were isolated by Ficoll-Histopaque density gradient centrifugation and then cryopreserved in liquid nitrogen vapor phase. Analytical flow cytometry was used to check the purity and quantity of every magnetically sorted T cell population. Each sorted fraction had its genomic DNA isolated and then quantified by UV absorbance on a Nanodrop 2000c.

Comment on this clone: Its antigen has not been determined. Base qualities are not provided; no much larger clone lies one nucleotide away. Other DNA sequences within the sample encode an identical CDR3.

The chain is encoded by TRBV27 joined to TRBJ2-7, with the D gene call left open. The sequencing sample was made of naive CD4+ T cells sorted from blood. The cell subset or site label, as the study defines it: CD45RA+ positively selected. This TCR was recovered from a young man in good health. The base sequence is TGTGCCAGCAGTTCTCGGAGCTCCTACGAGCAGTACTTC. The resulting protein is CASSSRSSYEQYF.